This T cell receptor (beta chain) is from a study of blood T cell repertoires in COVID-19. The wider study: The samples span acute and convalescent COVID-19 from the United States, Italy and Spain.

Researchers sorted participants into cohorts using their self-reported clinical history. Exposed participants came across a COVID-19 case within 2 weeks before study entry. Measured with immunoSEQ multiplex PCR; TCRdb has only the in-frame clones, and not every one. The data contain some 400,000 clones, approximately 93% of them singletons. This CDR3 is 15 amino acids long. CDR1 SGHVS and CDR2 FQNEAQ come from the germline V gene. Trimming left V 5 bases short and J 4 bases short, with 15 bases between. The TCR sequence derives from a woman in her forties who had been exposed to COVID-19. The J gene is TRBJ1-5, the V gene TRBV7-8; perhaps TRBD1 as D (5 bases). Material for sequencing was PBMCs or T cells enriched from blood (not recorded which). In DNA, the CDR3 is TGTGCCAGCAGCCCCCAACAGGTCTCTAATCAGCCCCAGCATTTT. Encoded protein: CASSPQQVSNQPQHF.